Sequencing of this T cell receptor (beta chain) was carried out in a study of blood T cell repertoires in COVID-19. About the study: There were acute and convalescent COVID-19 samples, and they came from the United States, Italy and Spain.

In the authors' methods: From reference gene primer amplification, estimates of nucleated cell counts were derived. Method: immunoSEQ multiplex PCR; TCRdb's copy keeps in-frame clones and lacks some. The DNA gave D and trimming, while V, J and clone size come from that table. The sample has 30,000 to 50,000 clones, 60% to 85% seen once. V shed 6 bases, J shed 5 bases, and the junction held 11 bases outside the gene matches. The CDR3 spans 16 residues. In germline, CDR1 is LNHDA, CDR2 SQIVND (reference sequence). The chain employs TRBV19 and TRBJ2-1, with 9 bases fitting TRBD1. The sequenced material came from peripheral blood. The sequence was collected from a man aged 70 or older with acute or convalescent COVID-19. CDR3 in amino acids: CASRVIRGQGNNEQFF. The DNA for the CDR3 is TGTGCCAGTAGAGTAATCCGGGGACAGGGAAACAATGAGCAGTTCTTC.